This T cell receptor beta chain was obtained from a study of shared clonotypes between healthy human individuals. About the research overall: The cohort had a couple of women and a few men, ages 18 to 49.

Deletions cut 11 bases from V and 6 bases from J, with 13 bases between. The V gene's germline CDR1 is MNHNY and CDR2 SVGAGI (reference sequence). The CDR3 spans 11 residues. In its sample, this clone was seen a few times. The antigen remains undetermined. Several immunoSEQ 96-well plates shared each subset's DNA, each plate a replicate. Some clones are missing from TCRdb's copy, which holds only in-frame ones; the method was immunoSEQ multiplex PCR. Of over 95,000 clones detected, around 68% appear once; the ten largest clones hold roughly 24%. Study conclusions and caveats: Across four donors, naive CD4 shared about 5%, naive CD8 around 3.8%, memory CD4 roughly 2.3%, memory CD8 under 0.5%.

The chain combines TRBV6-6 with TRBJ1-1; no firm D call. Specimen: memory CD8+ T cells sorted from blood. As to subset: CD45RO+ cells pooled with CCR7-negative TemRA cells. The source of this sequence is a woman in her twenties or thirties in good health. This chain's CDR3 is CAGRDGAEAFF. Written as DNA, the CDR3 is TGTGCCGGACGGGATGGGGCTGAAGCTTTCTTT.